The 25 T cell receptor beta chains given below trace back to one sample, sequenced in a study of identical twins. A single record per CDR3 protein comes from TCRdb applying MiXCR to the 5' RACE reads. The sample includes around 510,000 distinct CDR3 sequences, 14% seen only once; the top ten take around 0.98%. These data are also associated with another study on yellow fever vaccine responses in identical twins.

Specimen: CD4+ T cells sorted from blood. The receptors come from a woman aged 18-30 years in good health.

This clonotype was recorded a few times. The chain couples TRBV28 to TRBJ2-3, with 7 bases lining up with TRBD1. Germline lookup yields CDR1 MDHEN and CDR2 SYDVKM. With V trimmed by 1 base and J by 1 base, 2 bases remained unmatched. The CDR3 sequence is 15 residues long. CDR3 nucleotide sequence: TGTGCCAGCAGTTTATTTGGGACAGGCACAGATACGCAGTATTTT. It codes for CASSLFGTGTDTQYF. The full variable domain, completed using reference TRBV28 and TRBJ2-3, is DVKVTQSSRYLVKRTGEKVFLECVQDMDHENMFWYRQDPGLGLRLIYFSYDVKMKEKGDIPEGYSVSREKKERFSLILESASTNQTSMYLCASSLFGTGTDTQYFGPGTRLTVL.

This clonotype has just a few counts. This chain uses TRBV15 with TRBJ1-2; D is possibly TRBD1 (5 bases). The CDR3 loop spans 16 amino acids. Germline V gene sequence: CDR1 LNHNV, CDR2 YYDKDF (reference sequence). V lost 0 bases and J 4 bases, leaving 15 bases between the germline ends. The CDR3 is CATSRDRAGLVYGYTF. DNA of the CDR3: TGTGCCACCAGCAGAGATCGGGCAGGGTTAGTCTATGGCTACACCTTC.

This clonotype was counted a few times. DNA of the CDR3: TGTGCCAGCAGCTATTATAGCGGGGACAAGGGAGATACGCAGTATTTT. Its translation is CASSYYSGDKGDTQYF. The rearrangement links TRBV7-2 to TRBJ2-3; 8 bases align to TRBD2. The germline gives CDR1 SGHTA, CDR2 FQGNSA. The ends lost 4 bases at V and 5 bases at J; junction bases unmatched: 11. This CDR3 contains 16 residues. Variable domain in full (rest from reference TRBV7-2 and TRBJ2-3): GAGVSQSPSNKVTEKGKDVELRCDPISGHTALYWYRQSLGQGLEFLIYFQGNSAPDKSGLPSDRFSAERTGGSVSTLTIQRTQQEDSAVYLCASSYYSGDKGDTQYFGPGTRLTVL.

This clonotype turned up a few times. This rearrangement joins TRBV5-1 to TRBJ2-5; either TRBD1 or TRBD2 may fit D (5 bases each). The V gene lost 0 bases and the J gene lost 1 base, with 13 bases spanning the gap. Germline V lookup: CDR1 SGHRS, CDR2 YFSETQ. The CDR3 loop spans 16 amino acids. The CDR3 here is CASSLDGGKGQETQYF. The CDR3, as DNA: TGCGCCAGCAGCTTGGATGGGGGAAAGGGCCAAGAGACCCAGTACTTC.

This clonotype was seen a handful of times. This sequence joins TRBV5-1 and TRBJ2-1; 7 bases are shared with TRBD2. The CDR3 spans 15 residues. Germline V lookup: CDR1 SGHRS, CDR2 YFSETQ. V dropped 0 bases and J dropped 4; count of bases not matched to a gene: 4. Here the CDR3 DNA reads TGCGCCAGCAGCTTGGATAGCGGGCCTTACAATGAGCAGTTCTTC. It encodes CASSLDSGPYNEQFF. The full variable domain, rest sourced from reference TRBV5-1 and TRBJ2-1, is KAGVTQTPRYLIKTRGQQVTLSCSPISGHRSVSWYQQTPGQGLQFLFEYFSETQRNKGNFPGRFSGRQFSNSRSEMNVSTLELGDSALYLCASSLDSGPYNEQFFGPGTRLTVL.

This clonotype was observed a handful of times. This sequence joins TRBV2 and TRBJ2-2; D call uncertain. Germline V gives CDR1 SNHLY, CDR2 FYNNEI. V lost 7 bases and J lost 1, with 7 bases in between. This CDR3 is built from 13 residues. For the CDR3, the DNA is TGTGCCAGCAATCGACAGAACACCGGGGAGCTGTTTTTT. The encoded protein is CASNRQNTGELFF.

In this sample, this clonotype turned up many times. This sequence joins TRBV5-1 and TRBJ1-5; D possibly corresponds to TRBD1 (5 bases). The CDR3 totals 13 residues. Germline V lookup: CDR1 SGHRS, CDR2 YFSETQ. V lost 5 bases and J lost 1, with 7 bases in between. The CDR3 spells CASREGSNQPQHF. The CDR3 region has the DNA TGCGCCAGCAGGGAGGGGAGCAATCAGCCCCAGCATTTT.

This chain links TRBV12-3 or TRBV12-4 with TRBJ2-1; TRBD1 might be the D (6 bases). This CDR3 region has 14 residues. Trimming pared 2 bases from V and 7 bases from J, leaving 12 bases between. As DNA, the CDR3 is TGTGCCAGCAGTTTATACAGGGAAAGGAATGAGCAGTTCTTC. Its protein product is CASSLYRERNEQFF.

This clonotype was observed at least ten times. The chain is built from TRBV3-1 and TRBJ2-1; TRBD1 might be the D (6 bases). V dropped 3 bases and J dropped 5 bases, with 8 bases sitting between them. Germline assignment: CDR1 LGHDT and CDR2 YNNKEL (reference sequence). The CDR3 sequence is 13 residues long. The CDR3 region has the DNA TGTGCCAGCAGCCATCGACAGGACAATGAGCAGTTCTTC. Protein: CASSHRQDNEQFF.

The gene calls are TRBV30 and TRBJ2-7; 9 bases line up with TRBD2. There are 15 residues in the CDR3. Trimming cost V 2 bases and J 3 bases; bases outside gene matches: 8. The germline CDR1 and CDR2 sequences are GTSNPN and SVGIG (reference sequence). The CDR3 DNA reads TGTGCCTGGAGTCACCCAGCGGGAGGTCTCTACGAGCAGTACTTC. Protein sequence: CAWSHPAGGLYEQYF.

This clonotype was seen a handful of times. The V gene is TRBV5-1, the J gene TRBJ1-5; possible D gene TRBD1, 6 bases. This CDR3 comprises 16 residues. Trimming stripped 1 base from V and 0 bases from J, with 11 bases between. Germline assignment: CDR1 SGHRS and CDR2 YFSETQ. The CDR3 region has the DNA TGCGCCAGCAGCTTGACAGGGAGCAATAGCAATCAGCCCCAGCATTTT. Its translation: CASSLTGSNSNQPQHF.

This clonotype was counted only a few times. The chain joins TRBV4-3 to TRBJ2-1; 9 bases are shared with TRBD1. Unmatched junction bases numbered 10, after V lost 2 bases and J lost 5 bases. CDR1 and CDR2 (germline): LGHNA, YSLEER. The CDR3 covers 17 residues. The CDR3: CASSQNAQGALDNEQFF. CDR3 coding DNA: TGCGCCAGCAGCCAAAACGCACAGGGGGCGCTGGACAATGAGCAGTTCTTC.

This clonotype has just a few counts. This chain connects TRBV20-1 to TRBJ2-1; TRBD1 is a possible D gene (6 bases). The CDR3 spans 14 residues. V was trimmed by 3 bases and J by 13 bases, leaving 22 bases between them. Germline V CDR1 and CDR2: DFQATT, SNEGSKA (reference sequence). The CDR3: CSARTIPRDNPQFF. DNA for the CDR3: TGCAGTGCTAGGACCATCCCCCGGGACAACCCCCAGTTCTTC.

V is TRBV11-2 and J is TRBJ2-3, with D perhaps matching TRBD2 (6 bases). The length of the CDR3 is 15 residues. Germline CDR1 is SGHAT and CDR2 is FQNNGV. The ends were cut back, 2 bases at V and 3 bases at J, with 12 bases in the middle. The CDR3 region has the DNA TGTGCCAGCAGCTTATCAGCGGGTCAGACAGATACGCAGTATTTT. Its protein is CASSLSAGQTDTQYF. The full variable domain, completed using reference TRBV11-2 and TRBJ2-3, is EAGVAQSPRYKIIEKRQSVAFWCNPISGHATLYWYQQILGQGPKLLIQFQNNGVVDDSQLPKDRFSAERLKGVDSTLKIQPAKLEDSAVYLCASSLSAGQTDTQYFGPGTRLTVL.

This clonotype has just a few counts. The rearrangement links TRBV11-2 to TRBJ2-2, with TRBD1 matching 9 bases. The germline V gene has CDR1 SGHAT and CDR2 FQNNGV. Losses at the gene ends were 5 bases for V and 5 bases for J; bases not matched to a gene: 18. The CDR3 extends over 19 amino acids. CDR3 protein: CASSQRDRTGVLSTGELFF. The CDR3 coding sequence is TGTGCCAGCAGCCAACGCGATCGGACAGGGGTTCTGAGTACCGGGGAGCTGTTTTTT.

This clonotype occurred a few times. The chain employs TRBV28 and TRBJ2-2; D possibly corresponds to TRBD1 (5 bases). Trimming left V 6 bases short and J 5 bases short, with 16 bases between. Germline V gene lookup returns CDR1 MDHEN and CDR2 SYDVKM. The CDR3 length is 15 residues. CDR3 sequence: CASSPGPQGTGELFF. Here the CDR3 DNA reads TGTGCCAGCAGCCCAGGGCCTCAAGGGACCGGGGAGCTGTTTTTT.

This clonotype came up a few times. The rearrangement joins TRBV7-9 to TRBJ2-7; TRBD2 might be the D (6 bases). CDR1 and CDR2 (germline): SEHNR, FQNEAQ (reference sequence). This CDR3 is built from 14 residues. V dropped 5 bases and J dropped 4 bases, with 15 bases sitting between them. CDR3 loop: CASSPQAGSYEQYF. The CDR3 DNA follows: TGTGCCAGCAGCCCCCAGGCGGGGAGTTACGAGCAGTACTTC.

The chain combines TRBV15 with TRBJ2-7, with D maybe TRBD2 (5 bases). The germline gives CDR1 LNHNV, CDR2 YYDKDF (reference sequence). This CDR3 contains 14 residues. V was pared by 6 bases and J by 2 bases, with 14 bases between. The CDR3 sequence is CATSISGVPYEQYF. In DNA form, the CDR3 reads TGTGCCACCAGTATTTCCGGGGTTCCCTACGAGCAGTACTTC.

The V call is TRBV6-2 or TRBV6-3, the J call TRBJ1-5, with TRBD1 matching 7 bases. The CDR3 runs 17 residues. Looked up from germline, CDR1 is MNHEY and CDR2 is SVGEGT. V shed 6 bases, J shed 0 bases, and the junction held 11 bases outside the gene matches. CDR3 bases: TGTGCCAGCAGAAACCGGGACAGCCCCTATAGCAATCAGCCCCAGCATTTT. Translated, it gives CASRNRDSPYSNQPQHF.

A few counts support this clonotype. The chain couples TRBV25-1 to TRBJ2-5; D possibly matches TRBD1 or TRBD2 (5 bases each). Trimming left V 6 bases short and J 2 bases short, with 19 bases between. This CDR3 is built from 16 residues. CDR1 and CDR2 (germline): MGHDK, SYGVNS. The CDR3 nucleotides read TGTGCCAGCAGCCTGGGGCTAGCTGTAACTCAAGAGACCCAGTACTTC. It yields the protein CASSLGLAVTQETQYF.

V is TRBV7-2 and J is TRBJ2-7; D remains ambiguous. Germline values: CDR1 SGHTA, CDR2 FQGNSA. Trimming took off 4 bases at V and 0 bases at J, with 10 bases between the two ends. The CDR3 has 14 amino acids. For the CDR3, the DNA is TGTGCCAGCAGCTCTCAGACGGTCTCCTACGAGCAGTACTTC. Translation: CASSSQTVSYEQYF.

This clonotype was counted only a few times. The CDR3 nucleotides read TGTGCCAGCAGCAAAGATTGGACTAGTGGTACCAATGAGCAGTTCTTC. Protein product: CASSKDWTSGTNEQFF. The chain carries TRBV27 and TRBJ2-1, with 7 bases matching TRBD2. Trimming at V came to 6 bases and at J to 6 bases, leaving 14 bases not matched to a gene. The length of the CDR3 is 16 residues. From germline, CDR1 is MNHEY and CDR2 SMNVEV (reference sequence).

This clonotype was counted a few times. The J gene is TRBJ2-3, the V gene TRBV30, with D possibly matching TRBD1 (7 bases). The length of the CDR3 is 14 residues. CDR1 is GTSNPN, CDR2 SVGIG, per germline (reference sequence). Trimming took off 8 bases at V and 2 bases at J, with 17 bases between the two ends. The CDR3 sequence: CASSAGQYTDTQYF. CDR3 sequence (DNA): TGTGCCAGTTCTGCGGGACAGTACACAGATACGCAGTATTTT.

This clonotype was seen a handful of times. The V and J genes are TRBV12-3 or TRBV12-4 and TRBJ2-5; D might be TRBD2 (6 bases). The CDR3 spans 15 residues. The V end lost 6 bases, the J end lost 3 bases, and 17 bases lay between the germline ends. In DNA form, the CDR3 reads TGTGCCAGCAGCTCATTGGGGGGACCCGAAGAGACCCAGTACTTC. This gives the protein CASSSLGGPEETQYF.

The chain joins TRBV5-6 to TRBJ2-5; a possible D gene is TRBD2 (5 bases). V shed 2 bases and J shed 1 base, with 9 bases lying between them. The CDR3 loop spans 14 amino acids. The V gene's germline CDR1 is SGHDT and CDR2 YYEEEE. The CDR3 region has the DNA TGTGCCAGCAGCTTTGAGGGAGTCCAAGAGACCCAGTACTTC. Protein: CASSFEGVQETQYF.